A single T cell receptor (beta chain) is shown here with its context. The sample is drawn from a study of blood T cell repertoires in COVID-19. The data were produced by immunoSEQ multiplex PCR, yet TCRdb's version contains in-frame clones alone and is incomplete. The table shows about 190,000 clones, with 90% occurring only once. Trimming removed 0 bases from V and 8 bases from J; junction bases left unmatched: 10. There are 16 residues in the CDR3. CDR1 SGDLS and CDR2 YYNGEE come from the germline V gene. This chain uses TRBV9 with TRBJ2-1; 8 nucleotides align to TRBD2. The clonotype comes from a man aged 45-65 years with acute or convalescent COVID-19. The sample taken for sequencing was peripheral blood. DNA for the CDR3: TGTGCCAGCAGCGTAGACGGCGGGGGGATCAATGATGAGCAGTTCTTC. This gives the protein CASSVDGGGINDEQFF.